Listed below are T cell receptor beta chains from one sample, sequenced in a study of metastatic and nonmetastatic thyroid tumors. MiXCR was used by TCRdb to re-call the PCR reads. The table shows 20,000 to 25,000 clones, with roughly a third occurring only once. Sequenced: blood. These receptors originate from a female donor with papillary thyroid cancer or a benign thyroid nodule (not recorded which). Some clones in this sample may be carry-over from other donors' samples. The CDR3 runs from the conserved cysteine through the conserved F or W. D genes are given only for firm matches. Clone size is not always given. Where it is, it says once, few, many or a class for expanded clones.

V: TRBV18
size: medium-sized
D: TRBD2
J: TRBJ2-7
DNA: TGTGCCAGCTCACCAGGTGTAGACGGGAGGGCCCGCGAGCAGTACTTC
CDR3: CASSPGVDGRAREQYF

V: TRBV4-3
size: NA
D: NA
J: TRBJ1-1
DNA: TGCGCCAGCAGCCAAGATATTTCCGATAACACTGAAGCTTTCTTT
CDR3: CASSQDISDNTEAFF

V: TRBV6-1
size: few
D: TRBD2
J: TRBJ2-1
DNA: TGTGCCAGCACCCAAGCGGGGGGGGTAGGTGAGCAGTTCTTC
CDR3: CASTQAGGVGEQFF

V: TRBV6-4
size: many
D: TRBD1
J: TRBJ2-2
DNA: TGTGCCAGCAGTCTACAGGGGGGAAGCGGGGAGCTGTTTTTT
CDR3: CASSLQGGSGELFF

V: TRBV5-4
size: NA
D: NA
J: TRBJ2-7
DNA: TGTGCCAGCAGCTTGGTCTCATCCGAGCAGTACTTC
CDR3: CASSLVSSEQYF

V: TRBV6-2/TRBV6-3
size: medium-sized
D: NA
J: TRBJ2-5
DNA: TGTGCCAGCAGTTACATTGGCGGGCGAGAGACCCAGTACTTC
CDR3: CASSYIGGRETQYF

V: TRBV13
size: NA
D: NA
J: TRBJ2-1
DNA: TGTGCCAGCAGCTTAAGCTACAGGGTTATCTCTAACTCCTACAATGAGCAGTTCTTC
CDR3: CASSLSYRVISNSYNEQFF

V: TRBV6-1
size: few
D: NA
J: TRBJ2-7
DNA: TGTGCCAGCAGCCGCGATCTAGCTTCCGAGCAGTACTTC
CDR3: CASSRDLASEQYF

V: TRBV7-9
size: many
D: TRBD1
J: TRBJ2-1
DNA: TGTGCCAGCAGCTCTCCGACAGGGAGGTTCTTC
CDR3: CASSSPTGRFF

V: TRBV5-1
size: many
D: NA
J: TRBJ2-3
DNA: TGCGCCAAGGACTTCTCTAGCACAGATACGCAGTATTTT
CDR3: CAKDFSSTDTQYF

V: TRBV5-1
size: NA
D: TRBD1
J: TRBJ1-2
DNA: TGCGCCAGCAGCTTGGTTAGGGGGCTGGGGAACTATGGCTACACCTTC
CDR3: CASSLVRGLGNYGYTF

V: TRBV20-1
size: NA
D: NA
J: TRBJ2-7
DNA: TGCAGTGCTAGAGATGCGCAAGGCTTCTACGAGCAGTACTTC
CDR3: CSARDAQGFYEQYF

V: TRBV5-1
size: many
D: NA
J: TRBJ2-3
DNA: TGCGCCAGCAGCTTGGTGTGGACAGCAGATACGCAGTATTTT
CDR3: CASSLVWTADTQYF

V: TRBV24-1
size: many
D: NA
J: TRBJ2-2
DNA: TGTGCCACCTACTCCTACAGTACCGGGGAGCTGTTTTTT
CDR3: CATYSYSTGELFF

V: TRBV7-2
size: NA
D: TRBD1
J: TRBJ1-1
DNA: TGTGCCAGCAGACAGGGGGAGGGGAACACTGAAGCTTTCTTT
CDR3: CASRQGEGNTEAFF

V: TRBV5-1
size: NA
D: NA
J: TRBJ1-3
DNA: TGCGCCAGCAGCTTTAGCGCAGGGGCTGGAAACACCATATATTTT
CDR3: CASSFSAGAGNTIYF

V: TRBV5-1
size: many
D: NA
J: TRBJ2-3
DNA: TGCGCCAGCAGCTTCCAGGGGGGCAGTGGAGATACGCAGTATTTT
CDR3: CASSFQGGSGDTQYF

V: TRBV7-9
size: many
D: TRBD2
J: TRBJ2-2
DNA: TGTGCCAGCAGCTTAGGTCTAGCGGCAACCGGGGAGCTGTTTTTT
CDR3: CASSLGLAATGELFF

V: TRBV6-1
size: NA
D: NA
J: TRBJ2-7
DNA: TGTGCCAGCATCCCAGTGGTGGGCACCGGATCCTACGAGCAGTACTTC
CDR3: CASIPVVGTGSYEQYF

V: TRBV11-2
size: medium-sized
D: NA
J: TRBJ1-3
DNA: TGTGCCAGCAGACGCGACGGATCCAAGGGAAACACCATATATTTT
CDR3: CASRRDGSKGNTIYF

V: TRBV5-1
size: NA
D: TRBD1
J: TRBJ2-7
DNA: TGCGCCAGCAACTTGCTACCGGGACAGGGGGTAATCTACGAGCAGTACTTC
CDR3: CASNLLPGQGVIYEQYF

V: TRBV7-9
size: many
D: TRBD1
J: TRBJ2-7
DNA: TGTGCCAGCAGCGTCGGACAGGGAGGCTACTACGAGCAGTACTTC
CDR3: CASSVGQGGYYEQYF

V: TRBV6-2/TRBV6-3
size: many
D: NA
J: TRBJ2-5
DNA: TGTGCCAGCAGTTACTCTAGAGAGACCCAGTACTTC
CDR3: CASSYSRETQYF

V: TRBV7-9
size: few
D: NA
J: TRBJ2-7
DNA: TGTGCCAGCAGCCACCCGGGACACCAGTACTTC
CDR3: CASSHPGHQYF

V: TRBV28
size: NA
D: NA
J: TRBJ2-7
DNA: TGTGCCAGCAGTTTGGGAGAGGGGAGCTCCTACGAGCAGTACTTC
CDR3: CASSLGEGSSYEQYF

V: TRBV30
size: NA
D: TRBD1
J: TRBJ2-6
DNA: TGTGCCTGGAGGGGACAGGGAACTGGGGCCAACGTCCTGACTTTC
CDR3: CAWRGQGTGANVLTF

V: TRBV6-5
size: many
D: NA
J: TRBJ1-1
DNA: TGTGCCAGCAGTTACTTTGACAGCGACACTGAAGCTTTCTTT
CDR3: CASSYFDSDTEAFF

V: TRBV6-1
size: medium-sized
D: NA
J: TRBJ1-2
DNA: TGTGCCAGCAGGGAGGACGGCTACACCTTC
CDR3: CASREDGYTF

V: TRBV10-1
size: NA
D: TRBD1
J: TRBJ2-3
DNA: TGCGCCAGCAGTGAGTCAGGGGGCCAAGCCTTAGATACGCAGTATTTT
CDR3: CASSESGGQALDTQYF

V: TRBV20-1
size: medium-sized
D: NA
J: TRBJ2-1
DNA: TGCAGTGCCGCGGGGCTCCCCAATGAGCAGTTCTTC
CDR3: CSAAGLPNEQFF

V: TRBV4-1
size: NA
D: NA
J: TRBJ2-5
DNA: TGCGCCAGCAGCCAAGTGGAAGACCAGTACCAAGAGACCCAGTACTTC
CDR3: CASSQVEDQYQETQYF

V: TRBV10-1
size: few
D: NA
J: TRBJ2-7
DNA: TGCGCCAGCAGTGAAAAACAGGGTGGGTACGAGCAGTACTTC
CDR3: CASSEKQGGYEQYF

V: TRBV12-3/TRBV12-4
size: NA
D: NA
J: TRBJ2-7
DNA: TGTGCCAGCAGCCCCGGACTGTCCCCGTACACTCCCTCCTACGAGCAGTACTTC
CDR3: CASSPGLSPYTPSYEQYF

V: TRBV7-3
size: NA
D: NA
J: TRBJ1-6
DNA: TGTGCCAGCAGCTTAGGGACGACGACCTTTTCACCCCTCCACTTT
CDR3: CASSLGTTTFSPLHF

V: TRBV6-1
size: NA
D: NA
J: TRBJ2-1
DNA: TGTGCCAGCAGTGAAGTATTAGGGGGGGGCGGGCATTCAAAGGAGTTCTTC
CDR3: CASSEVLGGGGHSKEFF

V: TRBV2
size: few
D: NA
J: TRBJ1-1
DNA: TGTGCCAGCATGTTCGACTCGGGACAAACCCTTGAAGCTTTCTTT
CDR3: CASMFDSGQTLEAFF

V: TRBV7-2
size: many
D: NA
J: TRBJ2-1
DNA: TGTGCCAGCAGCGACCCCCCTGGCAATGAGCAGTTCTTC
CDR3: CASSDPPGNEQFF

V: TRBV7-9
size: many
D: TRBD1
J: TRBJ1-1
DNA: TGTGCCAGCAGCAGACAGGGTAGCACTGAAGCTTTCTTT
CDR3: CASSRQGSTEAFF

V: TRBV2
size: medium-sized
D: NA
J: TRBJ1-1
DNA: TGTGCCAGCAAAGCTGGGAACACTGAAGCTTTCTTT
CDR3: CASKAGNTEAFF

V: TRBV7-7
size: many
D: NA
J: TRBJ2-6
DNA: TGTGCTAGCAGCCCGGAAGGAGGGAAAGGGGCCAACGTCCTGACTTTC
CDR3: CASSPEGGKGANVLTF

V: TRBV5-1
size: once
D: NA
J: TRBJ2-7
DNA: TGCGCCAGCAGCTACGAGAGCAACTACGAGCAGTACTTC
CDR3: CASSYESNYEQYF

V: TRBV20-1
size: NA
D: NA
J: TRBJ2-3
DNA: TGCAGTGCTAGGTCGTCTAGCACAGATACGCAGTATTTT
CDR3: CSARSSSTDTQYF

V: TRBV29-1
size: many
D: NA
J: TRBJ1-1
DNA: TGCAGCGTCCGTCTTCGAGTGGACACTGAAGCTTTCTTT
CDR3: CSVRLRVDTEAFF

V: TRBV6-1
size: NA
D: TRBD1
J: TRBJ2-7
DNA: TGTGCCAGCAGCAAGAAACCGGGACAGGCTGCGTCCGAGCAGTACTTC
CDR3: CASSKKPGQAASEQYF

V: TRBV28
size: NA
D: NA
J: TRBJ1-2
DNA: TGTGCCAGCGGCGACTGGAGTATCTATGGCTACACCTTC
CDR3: CASGDWSIYGYTF

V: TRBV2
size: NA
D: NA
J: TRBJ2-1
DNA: TGTGCCAGCAGCTTCCGGTTGGGTAAAAATGAGCGGTTCTTC
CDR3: CASSFRLGKNERFF

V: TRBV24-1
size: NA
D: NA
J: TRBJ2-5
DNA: TGTGCCACCAGTGATTACAAGGGGGGGGACCAAGAGACCCAGTACTTC
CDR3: CATSDYKGGDQETQYF

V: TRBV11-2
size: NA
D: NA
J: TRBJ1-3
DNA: TGTGCCAGCAGCCTTTCACAGGGAAACACCATATATTTT
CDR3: CASSLSQGNTIYF

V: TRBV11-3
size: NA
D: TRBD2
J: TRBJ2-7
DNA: TGTGCCAGCAGTCAAAAGCGGGAGGGTTACGAGCAGTACTTC
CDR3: CASSQKREGYEQYF

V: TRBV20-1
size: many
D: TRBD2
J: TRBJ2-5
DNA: TGCAGTGCTAGAGAGGTACTAGCGGGGGAGCAAGAGACCCAGTACTTC
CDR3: CSAREVLAGEQETQYF

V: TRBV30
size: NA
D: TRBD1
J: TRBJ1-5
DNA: TGTGCCTGGGACAAGGGACAGGGGTATCAGCCCCAGCATTTT
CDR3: CAWDKGQGYQPQHF

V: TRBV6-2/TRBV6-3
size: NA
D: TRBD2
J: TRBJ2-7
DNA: TGTGCCAGCAGTTACGTATACGAGATGGGGCTAGCGGACTCCTACGAGCAGTACTTC
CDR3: CASSYVYEMGLADSYEQYF

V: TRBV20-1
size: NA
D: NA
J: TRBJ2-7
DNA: TGCAGTGCTAGAAGCCCCAGCGCCACCTCCTACGAGCAGTACTTC
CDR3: CSARSPSATSYEQYF

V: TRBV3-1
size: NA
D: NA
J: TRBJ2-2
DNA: TGTGCCAGCAGCCGACTCGGGTCCCGGAACACCGGGGAGCTGTTTTTT
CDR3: CASSRLGSRNTGELFF

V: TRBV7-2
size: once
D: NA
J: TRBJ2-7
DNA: TGTGCCAGCAGCTTCTCCCCGGGAACCGTCTACGAGCAGTACTTC
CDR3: CASSFSPGTVYEQYF

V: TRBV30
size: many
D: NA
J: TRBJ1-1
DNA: TGTGCCTGGAGTGAAGACAAGAACACTGAAGCTTTCTTT
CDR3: CAWSEDKNTEAFF

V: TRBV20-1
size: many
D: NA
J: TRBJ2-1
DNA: TGCAGTGCCCCGACGGGTCTGGGGTTCGATGAGCAGTTCTTC
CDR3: CSAPTGLGFDEQFF